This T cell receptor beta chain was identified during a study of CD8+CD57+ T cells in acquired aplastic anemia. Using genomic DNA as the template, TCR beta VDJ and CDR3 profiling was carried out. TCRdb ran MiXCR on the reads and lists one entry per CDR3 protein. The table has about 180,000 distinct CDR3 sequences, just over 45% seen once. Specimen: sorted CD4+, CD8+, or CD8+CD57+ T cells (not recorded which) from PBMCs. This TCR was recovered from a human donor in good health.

CDR3 protein: CASRGGPYEQYF. CDR3 DNA: TGTGCCAGCCGAGGGGGACCCTACGAGCAGTACTTC. This sequence joins TRBV2 and TRBJ2-7; a weak D match, TRBD1 (6 bases). Germline CDR1 SNHLY, CDR2 FYNNEI. The CDR3 contains 12 residues. Trimming took off 8 bases at V and 2 bases at J, with 10 bases between the two ends.